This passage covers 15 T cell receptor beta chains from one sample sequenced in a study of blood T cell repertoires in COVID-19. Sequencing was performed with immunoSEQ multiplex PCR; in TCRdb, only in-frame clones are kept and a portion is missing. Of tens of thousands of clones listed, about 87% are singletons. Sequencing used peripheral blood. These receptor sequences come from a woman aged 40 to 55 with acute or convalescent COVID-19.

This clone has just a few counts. The CDR3 DNA reads as TGTGCCAGCAGTTCCGGCCCACTAGACGAGCAGTACTTC. Translated, it gives CASSSGPLDEQYF. This rearrangement joins TRBV6-5 to TRBJ2-7, with a tentative D call TRBD2 (5 bases). The CDR3 totals 13 residues. The germline CDR1 and CDR2 sequences are MNHEY and SVGAGI. The V end lost 4 bases, the J end lost 5 bases, and 12 bases lay between the germline ends.

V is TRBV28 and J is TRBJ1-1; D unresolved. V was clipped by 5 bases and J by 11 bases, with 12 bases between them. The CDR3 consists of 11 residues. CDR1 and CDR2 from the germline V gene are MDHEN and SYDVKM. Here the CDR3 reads CASSLSQVAFF. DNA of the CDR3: TGTGCCAGCAGTCTCTCGCAGGTCGCTTTCTTT. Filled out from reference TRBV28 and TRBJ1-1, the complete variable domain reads DVKVTQSSRYLVKRTGEKVFLECVQDMDHENMFWYRQDPGLGLRLIYFSYDVKMKEKGDIPEGYSVSREKKERFSLILESASTNQTSMYLCASSLSQVAFFGQGTRLTVV.

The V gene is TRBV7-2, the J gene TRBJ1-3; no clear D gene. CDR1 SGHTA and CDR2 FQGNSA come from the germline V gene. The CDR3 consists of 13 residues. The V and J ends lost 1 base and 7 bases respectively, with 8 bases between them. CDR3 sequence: CASSLGPVNTIYF. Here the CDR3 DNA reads TGTGCCAGCAGCTTAGGGCCCGTTAACACCATATATTTT.

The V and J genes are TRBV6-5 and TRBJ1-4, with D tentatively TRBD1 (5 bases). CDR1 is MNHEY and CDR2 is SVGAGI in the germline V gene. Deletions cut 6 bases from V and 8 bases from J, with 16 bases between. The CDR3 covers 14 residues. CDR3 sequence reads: CASSPQGRVEKLFF. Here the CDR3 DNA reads TGTGCCAGCAGCCCCCAGGGAAGGGTCGAAAAACTGTTTTTT.

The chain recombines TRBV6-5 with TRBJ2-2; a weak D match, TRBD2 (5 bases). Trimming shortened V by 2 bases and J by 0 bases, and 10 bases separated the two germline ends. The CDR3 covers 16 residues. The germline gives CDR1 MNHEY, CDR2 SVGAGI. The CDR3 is CASSYGSEANTGELFF. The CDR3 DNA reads TGTGCCAGCAGTTACGGGTCGGAGGCGAACACCGGGGAGCTGTTTTTT.

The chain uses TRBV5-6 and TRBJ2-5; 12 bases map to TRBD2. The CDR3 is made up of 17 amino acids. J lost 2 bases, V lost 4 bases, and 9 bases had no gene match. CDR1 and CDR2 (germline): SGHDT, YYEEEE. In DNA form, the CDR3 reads TGTGCCAGCAGCCGAGGACTAGCGGGGCCCTATCAAGAGACCCAGTACTTC. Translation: CASSRGLAGPYQETQYF. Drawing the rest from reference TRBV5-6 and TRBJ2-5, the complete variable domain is DAGVTQSPTHLIKTRGQQVTLRCSPKSGHDTVSWYQQALGQGPQFIFQYYEEEERQRGNFPDRFSGHQFPNYSSELNVNALLLGDSALYLCASSRGLAGPYQETQYFGPGTRLLVL.

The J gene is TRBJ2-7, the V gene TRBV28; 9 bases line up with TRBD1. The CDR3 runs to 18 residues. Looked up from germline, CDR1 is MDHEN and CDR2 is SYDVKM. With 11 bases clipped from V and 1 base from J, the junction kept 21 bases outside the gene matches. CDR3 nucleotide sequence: TGTGCCGTAGGGGGGGACAGGGAAAAAATATCTTCGTCCTACGAGCAGTACTTC. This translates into CAVGGDREKISSSYEQYF.

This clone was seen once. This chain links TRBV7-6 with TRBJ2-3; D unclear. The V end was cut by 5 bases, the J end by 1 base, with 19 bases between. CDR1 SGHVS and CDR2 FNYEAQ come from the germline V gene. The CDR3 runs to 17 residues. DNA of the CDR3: TGTGCCAGCAGCCTCGGGTCCGCTCAAGTCGGCACAGATACGCAGTATTTT. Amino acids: CASSLGSAQVGTDTQYF.

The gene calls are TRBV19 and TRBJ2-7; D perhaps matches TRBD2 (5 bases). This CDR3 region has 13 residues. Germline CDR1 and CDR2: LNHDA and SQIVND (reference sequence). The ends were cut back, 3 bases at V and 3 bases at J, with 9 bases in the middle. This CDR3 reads CASSMSTNYEQYF. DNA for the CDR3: TGTGCCAGTAGTATGTCGACTAACTACGAGCAGTACTTC.

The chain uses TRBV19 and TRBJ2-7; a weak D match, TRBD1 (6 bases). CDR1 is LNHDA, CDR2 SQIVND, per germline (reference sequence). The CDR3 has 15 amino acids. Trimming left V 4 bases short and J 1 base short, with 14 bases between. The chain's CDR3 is CASSTPWQGSYEQYF. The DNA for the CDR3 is TGTGCCAGTAGTACCCCGTGGCAGGGGTCCTACGAGCAGTACTTC.

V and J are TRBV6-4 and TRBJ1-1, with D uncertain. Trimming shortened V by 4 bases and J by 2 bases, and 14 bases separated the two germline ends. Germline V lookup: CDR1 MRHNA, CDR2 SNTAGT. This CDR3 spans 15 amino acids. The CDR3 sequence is CASSAKDWKNTEAFF. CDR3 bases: TGTGCCAGCAGTGCCAAGGACTGGAAAAACACTGAAGCTTTCTTT.

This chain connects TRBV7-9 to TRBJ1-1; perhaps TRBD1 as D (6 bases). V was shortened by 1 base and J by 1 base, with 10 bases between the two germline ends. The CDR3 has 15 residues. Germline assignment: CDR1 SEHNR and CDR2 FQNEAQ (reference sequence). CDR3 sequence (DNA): TGTGCCAGCAGCTTAGAGGGACACCAGAACACTGAAGCTTTCTTT. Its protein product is CASSLEGHQNTEAFF.

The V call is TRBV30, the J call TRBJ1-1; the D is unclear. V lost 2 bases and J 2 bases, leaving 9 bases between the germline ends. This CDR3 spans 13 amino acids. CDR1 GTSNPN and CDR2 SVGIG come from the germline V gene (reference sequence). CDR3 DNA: TGTGCCTGGAGTAGCGGCAGAAACACTGAAGCTTTCTTT. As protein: CAWSSGRNTEAFF.

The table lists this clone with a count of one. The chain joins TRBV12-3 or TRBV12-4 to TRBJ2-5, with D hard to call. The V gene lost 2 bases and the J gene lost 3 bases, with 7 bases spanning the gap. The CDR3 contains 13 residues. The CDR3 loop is CASSLHSKETQYF. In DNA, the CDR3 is TGTGCCAGCAGTTTACACAGCAAAGAGACCCAGTACTTC.

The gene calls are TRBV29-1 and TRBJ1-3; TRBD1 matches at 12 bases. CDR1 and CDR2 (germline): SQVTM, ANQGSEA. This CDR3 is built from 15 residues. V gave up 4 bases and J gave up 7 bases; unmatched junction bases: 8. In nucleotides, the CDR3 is TGCAGCGTTGCCCGGGACAGGGGGCGCGAGAACACCATATATTTT. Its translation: CSVARDRGRENTIYF.